Included here is one TCR beta chain sequence, with context. This sample was taken from a study of cytotoxic CD8 clonotypes in ibrutinib-treated CLL. Turning to the study itself: The cohort had some 10 relapsed/refractory and approximately 14 treatment-naive patients, 17 IGHV unmutated. Outcomes included some 24 partial and 2 complete responses; after median roughly 66 months, around 15 stayed remitted and 12 progressed.

The CDR3 loop spans 17 amino acids. With V trimmed by 1 base and J by 2 bases, 10 bases remained unmatched. Germline CDR1 SGHVS, CDR2 FNYEAQ. Profiled with immunoSEQ multiplex PCR; TCRdb holds only in-frame clones, not every one. The data hold about 130,000 clones, with about 80% observed a single time. This rearrangement joins TRBV7-6 to TRBJ2-7; 8 positions agree with TRBD1. Specimen: PBMCs, collected after 12 months of ibrutinib treatment. The receptor was derived from a human donor with chronic lymphocytic leukemia. In DNA, the CDR3 is TGTGCCAGCAGCTTAGTTTCACGGGACAGGCTAACCTACGAGCAGTACTTC. Translation gives CASSLVSRDRLTYEQYF.